This T cell receptor beta chain was found in a study of T cells in Graves' hyperthyroidism and ophthalmopathy. TCR beta CDR3 regions were amplified from RNA transcripts. Researchers ran a first-round RT-PCR on the TCR CDR3 using the HTBI primer set. TCRdb reprocessed the multiplex PCR reads via MiXCR and lists one record per CDR3 protein. The data contain more than 500,000 distinct CDR3 sequences, about half of them singletons. Germline V gene sequence: CDR1 SGHRS, CDR2 YFSETQ. The ends were cut back, 3 bases at V and 5 bases at J, with 14 bases in the middle. This CDR3 is built from 15 residues. The gene calls are TRBV5-1 and TRBJ2-2; tentatively, D is TRBD1 (5 bases). This receptor was obtained from an adult woman with Graves' disease, either hyperthyroidism or ophthalmopathy (not recorded which). Sequences were obtained from peripheral blood or thyroid tissue (not recorded which). The CDR3 is CASSSNGHTTGELFF. Here the CDR3 DNA reads TGCGCCAGCAGCTCAAACGGACATACGACCGGGGAGCTGTTTTTT.